Below, one TCR beta chain is given with its context. Germline V gives CDR1 MRHNA, CDR2 SNTAGT. With V trimmed by 6 bases and J by 9 bases, 16 bases remained unmatched. This CDR3 comprises 16 residues. The data were obtained in a study of blood T cell repertoires in COVID-19. Clones were read by immunoSEQ multiplex PCR, and TCRdb kept only the in-frame ones, dropping some. The table includes 200,000 to 250,000 clones, approximately 75% detected once. The chain combines TRBV6-4 with TRBJ2-1; 8 bases agree with TRBD2. The sequence derives from a man in his forties who had recovered from COVID-19. Sequenced sample: PBMCs or T cells enriched from blood (not recorded which). The CDR3 is CASSENPGGAGGEQFF. The CDR3 DNA is TGTGCCAGCAGCGAGAACCCGGGCGGTGCGGGAGGTGAGCAGTTCTTC.